This entry lists 23 T cell receptor beta chains sequenced from one sample in a study of blood T cell repertoires in COVID-19. Profiling relied on immunoSEQ multiplex PCR, and the TCRdb table lists in-frame clones only, not all of them. This repertoire shows under 45,000 clones, around 83% found once; its top ten account for just under 45%. Sequencing input: peripheral blood. These receptor sequences come from a woman aged 80 or older with active or convalescent COVID-19.

The CDR3 nucleotides are TGTGCCAGCAGCACCCAAGGCGGGACAGTCTATGGCTACACCTTC. This encodes CASSTQGGTVYGYTF. V gene TRBV7-2 combines with J gene TRBJ1-2; 7 bases are shared with TRBD1. V lost 5 bases to trimming and J lost 4 bases; unmatched junction nucleotides: 10. The CDR3 extends over 15 amino acids. CDR1 is SGHTA, CDR2 FQGNSA, per germline.

The chain carries TRBV7-2 and TRBJ2-2, with TRBD2 matching 8 bases. CDR1 is SGHTA, CDR2 FQGNSA, per germline. There are 16 residues in the CDR3. J gave up 7 bases and V 1 base, and 8 bases lay outside the gene matches. In DNA form, the CDR3 reads TGTGCCAGCAGCTTAGTCGGGAGGGCCTCGGGCGGGGAGCTGTTTTTT. This codes for CASSLVGRASGGELFF.

The chain joins TRBV6-5 to TRBJ2-1, with a possible D match to TRBD1 (6 bases). Trimming shortened V by 4 bases and J by 5 bases, and 18 bases separated the two germline ends. There are 16 residues in the CDR3. Germline CDR1 is MNHEY and CDR2 is SVGAGI. The CDR3 is CASSLKWGHPNNEQFF. For the CDR3, the DNA is TGTGCCAGCAGTTTGAAGTGGGGACACCCCAACAATGAGCAGTTCTTC.

The chain couples TRBV6-2 or TRBV6-3 to TRBJ2-2; weak D call: TRBD1 (7 bases). There are 16 residues in the CDR3. V was trimmed by 2 bases and J by 6 bases, leaving 16 bases between them. Germline CDR1 is MNHEY and CDR2 is SVGEGT. The CDR3 sequence: CASSYRRQGGPGELFF. The CDR3 DNA reads TGTGCCAGCAGTTACAGGCGGCAGGGGGGCCCCGGGGAGCTGTTTTTT.

The chain has TRBV3-1 (or the pseudogene TRBV3-2) and TRBJ2-5, with D perhaps TRBD1 (5 bases). The V gene lost 1 base and the J gene lost 5 bases, with 8 bases spanning the gap. This CDR3 region has 13 residues. Germline V gene lookup returns CDR1 LGHDT and CDR2 YNNKEL (reference sequence). The CDR3, as DNA: TGTGCCAGCAGCCAAGCCAGGGCCGAGACCCAGTACTTC. It encodes CASSQARAETQYF.

The chain is built from TRBV29-1 and TRBJ2-1; TRBD2 matches at 12 bases. The CDR3 covers 15 residues. Germline lookup yields CDR1 SQVTM and CDR2 ANQGSEA. J lost 8 bases, V lost 3 bases, and 8 bases had no gene match. The CDR3 loop reads CSVDPASGRVDEQFF. CDR3 DNA sequence: TGCAGCGTTGATCCGGCTAGCGGGAGGGTGGATGAGCAGTTCTTC.

This chain joins TRBV7-2 and TRBJ1-5; D gene uncertain. In germline, CDR1 is SGHTA, CDR2 FQGNSA. V was clipped by 6 bases and J by 5 bases, with 11 bases between them. This CDR3 is built from 13 residues. The CDR3 DNA is TGTGCCAGCAGTATCCTCACGGATCAGCCCCAGCATTTT. Translating it yields CASSILTDQPQHF. Full variable domain (remainder filled in from reference TRBV7-2 and TRBJ1-5): GAGVSQSPSNKVTEKGKDVELRCDPISGHTALYWYRQSLGQGLEFLIYFQGNSAPDKSGLPSDRFSAERTGGSVSTLTIQRTQQEDSAVYLCASSILTDQPQHFGDGTRLSIL.

The rearrangement uses TRBV4-1 and TRBJ1-3, with D hard to call. The germline V gene has CDR1 MGHRA and CDR2 YSYEKL. With 2 bases removed from V and 0 bases from J, the gap between germline ends came to 11 bases. This CDR3 is built from 16 residues. CDR3 nucleotide sequence: TGCGCCAGCAGCCAAACTAGACCTTACTCTGGAAACACCATATATTTT. As protein: CASSQTRPYSGNTIYF.

The genes are TRBV4-3 and TRBJ2-7; D is uncertain. The germline CDR1 and CDR2 sequences are LGHNA and YSLEER. Trimming took 1 base from V and 7 from J, leaving 14 bases between them. The CDR3 consists of 14 residues. The CDR3 loop reads CASSQGVSGREQYF. CDR3 sequence (DNA): TGCGCCAGCAGCCAAGGTGTGTCAGGCCGGGAGCAGTACTTC.

The chain recombines TRBV9 with TRBJ2-1; 9 bases match TRBD1. The V and J ends lost 1 base and 2 bases, in that order; junction bases with no gene match: 1. Germline V gene lookup returns CDR1 SGDLS and CDR2 YYNGEE. This CDR3 spans 15 amino acids. Written as DNA, the CDR3 is TGTGCCAGCAGCGTAAGACAGGGGGCCTACAATGAGCAGTTCTTC. Its translation: CASSVRQGAYNEQFF.

This chain connects TRBV7-3 to TRBJ2-1; weak D call: TRBD2 (6 bases). Trimming left V 5 bases short and J 2 bases short, with 13 bases between. The length of the CDR3 is 15 residues. Germline loops: CDR1 SGHTA, CDR2 FQGTGA. CDR3 amino acids: CASSPSSGTYNEQFF. CDR3 bases: TGTGCCAGCAGCCCCAGTAGCGGTACCTACAATGAGCAGTTCTTC. The complete variable domain, with remaining parts taken from reference TRBV7-3 and TRBJ2-1, reads GAGVSQTPSNKVTEKGKYVELRCDPISGHTALYWYRQSLGQGPEFLIYFQGTGAADDSGLPNDRFFAVRPEGSVSTLKIQRTERGDSAVYLCASSPSSGTYNEQFFGPGTRLTVL.

This clone showed up just a few times. The gene calls are TRBV27 and TRBJ1-5, with D possibly matching TRBD1 (6 bases). Trimming stripped 5 bases from V and 4 bases from J, with 21 bases between. Germline V gene sequence: CDR1 MNHEY, CDR2 SMNVEV (reference sequence). This CDR3 has 17 amino acids. CDR3 residues: CASSPSHRDKGNQPQHF. CDR3 sequence (DNA): TGTGCCAGCAGTCCATCTCACCGGGACAAGGGAAATCAGCCCCAGCATTTT.

The CDR3 DNA sequence: TGTGCCAGCAGTGAAAGCAGACAGAGCAATCAGCCCCAGCATTTT. Translated: CASSESRQSNQPQHF. The chain joins TRBV6-1 to TRBJ1-5; TRBD1 might be the D (5 bases). The CDR3 has 15 amino acids. The V gene lost 2 bases and the J gene lost 1 base, with 9 bases spanning the gap. CDR1 MNHNS and CDR2 SASEGT come from the germline V gene.

The chain recombines TRBV29-1 with TRBJ1-2, with TRBD1 identical over 9 bases. This CDR3 is 12 amino acids long. Germline V lookup: CDR1 SQVTM, CDR2 ANQGSEA. The trim removed 5 bases at V and 8 bases at J, leaving 6 bases unmatched. The CDR3 here is CSVRDRVNGYTF. In DNA form, the CDR3 reads TGCAGCGTTCGGGACAGGGTCAACGGCTACACCTTC.

V and J are TRBV19 and TRBJ2-3; perhaps TRBD2 as D (5 bases). The germline gives CDR1 LNHDA, CDR2 SQIVND (reference sequence). Trimming cost V 1 base and J 1 base, with 12 bases left between them. The CDR3 extends over 16 amino acids. For the CDR3, the DNA is TGTGCCAGTAGTATAGGACGGGGATTTGGCACAGATACGCAGTATTTT. The encoded protein is CASSIGRGFGTDTQYF.

The chain carries TRBV21-1 and TRBJ2-2; the table names TRBD1, a call not compared with the DNA. TRBV21-1 is labeled a pseudogene. The CDR3 runs to 19 residues. DNA for the CDR3: TGTGCCAGCAGCAAAGTGGACAGGGGAGAGGAGGTGGACACCGGGGAGCTGTTTTTT. The encoded protein is CASSKVDRGEEVDTGELFF.

This chain links TRBV29-1 with TRBJ2-7, with TRBD2 matching 7 bases. This CDR3 spans 13 amino acids. The V and J ends lost 4 bases and 2 bases, in that order; junction bases with no gene match: 5. Germline V gene lookup returns CDR1 SQVTM and CDR2 ANQGSEA. The CDR3, as DNA: TGCAGCGTTGCCGGCGGGAGACCCTACGAGCAGTACTTC. It specifies CSVAGGRPYEQYF.

V and J are TRBV4-3 and TRBJ2-2; D is undetermined. The V and J ends lost 0 bases and 0 bases respectively, with 11 bases between them. The V gene's germline CDR1 is LGHNA and CDR2 YSLEER. The CDR3 loop spans 17 amino acids. This CDR3 is CASSQDAASANTGELFF. In nucleotides, the CDR3 is TGCGCCAGCAGCCAAGATGCCGCCTCAGCGAACACCGGGGAGCTGTTTTTT.

The rearrangement links TRBV2 to TRBJ1-6, with a weak D call TRBD1 (5 bases). CDR3 length: 16 residues. V shed 4 bases and J shed 0 bases, with 10 bases lying between them. In germline, CDR1 is SNHLY, CDR2 FYNNEI. In DNA, the CDR3 is TGTGCCAGCAGTGTGGGGACTAACTCCTATAATTCACCCCTCCACTTT. Translating gives CASSVGTNSYNSPLHF.

The chain is built from TRBV11-2 and TRBJ2-2; D is undetermined. The CDR3 is 15 residues long. CDR1 and CDR2 from the germline V gene are SGHAT and FQNNGV. V shed 6 bases and J shed 1 base, with 12 bases lying between them. CDR3 DNA sequence: TGTGCCAGCAGTTACAAAGACTGGAACACCGGGGAGCTGTTTTTT. Protein: CASSYKDWNTGELFF.

The J gene is TRBJ1-2, the V gene TRBV6-5; TRBD1 aligns across 7 bases. The CDR3 is 15 amino acids. The V gene's germline CDR1 is MNHEY and CDR2 SVGAGI. Trimming took 0 bases from V and 2 from J; bases not matched to a gene: 3. CDR3 sequence: CASSYSPQGNYGYTF. The CDR3 nucleotides read TGTGCCAGCAGTTACTCGCCACAGGGGAACTATGGCTACACCTTC.

This chain uses TRBV28 with TRBJ1-5, with D perhaps TRBD1 (5 bases). The V gene's germline CDR1 is MDHEN and CDR2 SYDVKM. The CDR3 runs to 14 residues. Trimming cost V 2 bases and J 7 bases, with 12 bases left between them. CDR3 sequence (DNA): TGTGCCAGCAGTTTAGTATCAGGGCTCCAGCCCCAGCATTTT. It specifies CASSLVSGLQPQHF.

This sequence joins TRBV6-6 and TRBJ1-2; D not certain. This CDR3 is built from 14 residues. The V and J ends lost 2 bases and 4 bases respectively, with 11 bases between them. CDR1 MNHNY and CDR2 SVGAGI come from the germline V gene (reference sequence). The CDR3 region has the DNA TGTGCCAGCAGTTACGATGCGGCGGCCTATGGCTACACCTTC. Protein sequence: CASSYDAAAYGYTF.